This T cell receptor (beta chain) is drawn from a study of sequential checkpoint blockade in melanoma. Noted treatment: randomized to nivolumab then ipilimumab (arm A) or the reverse (arm B). No patient had prior DNA-damaging chemotherapy. TCRdb's copy holds only in-frame clones and misses some; the assay was immunoSEQ multiplex PCR. The sample carries 31,000 or so clones, 75% to 90% recorded once. The CDR3 loop spans 18 amino acids. Germline-derived CDR1 and CDR2 are LGHNA and YSLEER. J lost 4 bases, V lost 0 bases, and 11 bases had no gene match. The sequenced sample was CD8+ T cells sorted from blood (inferred from file names), obtained from a patient given nivolumab and ipilimumab in sequence. The chain uses TRBV4-3 and TRBJ2-1, with 8 nucleotides matching TRBD1. This receptor was obtained from a human donor with melanoma. Here the CDR3 reads CASSQDRTWTGNYNEQFF. Here the CDR3 DNA reads TGCGCCAGCAGCCAAGACCGAACTTGGACAGGGAATTACAATGAGCAGTTCTTC.